One sample yielded the 8 T cell receptor beta chains listed below, sequenced in a study of PD-1 and CTLA-4 blockade in melanoma. Data came from immunoSEQ multiplex PCR; TCRdb stores just in-frame clones and leaves some out. The table has around 15,000 clones, about 70% seen once. The sequencing used CD8+ T cells from peripheral blood, collected from a patient given anti-PD-1 treatment. All receptors come from a human donor with melanoma.

This clone showed up just a few times. The chain combines TRBV14 with TRBJ1-2; D is unresolved. V was cut by 3 bases and J by 7 bases, with 9 bases left in between. This CDR3 comprises 12 residues. Per germline, CDR1 SGHDN and CDR2 FVKESK. The DNA of the CDR3 is TGTGCCAGCAGCCAGACTTTGACTGGCTACACCTTC. It translates to CASSQTLTGYTF.

The CDR3, as DNA: TGTGCCAGCAGTTCAAACCGACGGCGGAACACTGAAGCTTTCTTT. This codes for CASSSNRRRNTEAFF. The rearrangement joins TRBV27 to TRBJ1-1; D ambiguous. V was pared by 4 bases and J by 1 base, with 13 bases between. The CDR3 length is 15 residues. Per germline, CDR1 MNHEY and CDR2 SMNVEV (reference sequence).

DNA for the CDR3: TGTGCCAGCAGTTTGGGACAGGGGAGGACTGAAGCTTTCTTT. It is translated as CASSLGQGRTEAFF. This chain links TRBV27 with TRBJ1-1; 10 bases align to TRBD1. Looked up from germline, CDR1 is MNHEY and CDR2 is SMNVEV (reference sequence). After removal of 3 bases from V and 5 bases from J, the junction contained 3 bases not matched to a gene. This CDR3 has 14 amino acids.

The rearrangement links TRBV27 to TRBJ2-3; weak D call: TRBD2 (6 bases). Per germline, CDR1 MNHEY and CDR2 SMNVEV (reference sequence). The germline V and J ends were trimmed by 3 bases and 0 bases, with 13 bases remaining between them. The CDR3 is 16 residues long. CDR3 coding DNA: TGTGCCAGCAGTTTCCTAGCGCCTGGTAGCACAGATACGCAGTATTTT. Protein product: CASSFLAPGSTDTQYF.

J is TRBJ1-1 and V is TRBV14, with D hard to call. This CDR3 contains 13 residues. V was pared by 1 base and J by 3 bases, with 6 bases between. Germline lookup yields CDR1 SGHDN and CDR2 FVKESK. Here the CDR3 DNA reads TGTGCCAGCAGCCAAGGGGTGTACACTGAAGCTTTCTTT. Protein: CASSQGVYTEAFF.

This clone was counted only a few times. The gene calls are TRBV2 and TRBJ2-7; tentative D call: TRBD2 (7 bases). CDR1 is SNHLY and CDR2 is FYNNEI in the germline V gene. Trimming cost V 6 bases and J 5 bases, with 17 bases left between them. CDR3 size: 14 residues. CDR3 amino acids: CASSSSGGTHEQYF. CDR3 in DNA: TGTGCCAGCAGCTCCTCCGGGGGGACACACGAGCAGTACTTC.

This clone appeared a few times. The chain is built from TRBV27 and TRBJ1-2; D is ambiguous. The V gene lost 5 bases and the J gene lost 4 bases, with 14 bases spanning the gap. The V gene's germline CDR1 is MNHEY and CDR2 SMNVEV (reference sequence). The CDR3 has 14 residues. The DNA for the CDR3 is TGTGCCAGCAGTCCCCTGAGCGAGCCCTATGGCTACACCTTC. It codes for CASSPLSEPYGYTF.

This sequence joins TRBV27 and TRBJ1-6, with a possible D match to TRBD1 (5 bases). V lost 6 bases and J lost 6, with 18 bases in between. The CDR3 spans 16 residues. CDR1 and CDR2 (germline): MNHEY, SMNVEV (reference sequence). CDR3 in amino acids: CASSHASQGINSPLHF. The CDR3 bases are TGTGCCAGCAGCCACGCCTCTCAGGGAATTAATTCACCCCTCCACTTT.